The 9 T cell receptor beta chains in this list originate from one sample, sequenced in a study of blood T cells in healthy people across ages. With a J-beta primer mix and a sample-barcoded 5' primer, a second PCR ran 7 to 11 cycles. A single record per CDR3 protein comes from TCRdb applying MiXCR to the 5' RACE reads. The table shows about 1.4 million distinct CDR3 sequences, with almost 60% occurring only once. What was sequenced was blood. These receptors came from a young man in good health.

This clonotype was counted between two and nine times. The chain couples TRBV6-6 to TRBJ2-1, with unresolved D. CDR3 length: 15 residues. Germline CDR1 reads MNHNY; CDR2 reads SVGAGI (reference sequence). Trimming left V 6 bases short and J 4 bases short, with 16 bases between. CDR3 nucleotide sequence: TGTGCCAGCAGCCCCGTACGAGACATGTACAATGAGCAGTTCTTC. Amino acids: CASSPVRDMYNEQFF.

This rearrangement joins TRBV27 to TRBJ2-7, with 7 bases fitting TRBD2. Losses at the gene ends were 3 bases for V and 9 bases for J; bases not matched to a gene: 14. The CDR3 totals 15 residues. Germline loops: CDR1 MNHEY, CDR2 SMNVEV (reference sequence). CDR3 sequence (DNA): TGTGCCAGCAGTTTGGGGCGGGGGAGCGGGTTCGGGCAGTACTTC. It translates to CASSLGRGSGFGQYF.

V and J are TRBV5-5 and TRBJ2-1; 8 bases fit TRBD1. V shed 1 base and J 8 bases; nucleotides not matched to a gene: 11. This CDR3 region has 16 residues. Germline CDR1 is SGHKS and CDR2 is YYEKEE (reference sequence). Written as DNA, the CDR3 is TGTGCCAGCAGCTTGTTCGGAGGACAGGGAGTACATGAGCAGTTCTTC. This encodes CASSLFGGQGVHEQFF.

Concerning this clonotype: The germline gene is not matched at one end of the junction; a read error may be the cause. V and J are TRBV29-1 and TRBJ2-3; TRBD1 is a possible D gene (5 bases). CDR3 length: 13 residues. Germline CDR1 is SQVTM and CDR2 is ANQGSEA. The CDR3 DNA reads TGCGGCGTTGGGGCTCTAGGCACAGATACGCAGTATTTT. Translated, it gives CGVGALGTDTQYF.

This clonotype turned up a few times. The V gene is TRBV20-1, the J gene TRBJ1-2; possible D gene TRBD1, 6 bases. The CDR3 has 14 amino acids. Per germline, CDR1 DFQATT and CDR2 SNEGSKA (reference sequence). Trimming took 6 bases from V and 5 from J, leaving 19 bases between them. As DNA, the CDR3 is TGCAGTGCCCAGGACAGCCTCCCGGCGTATGGCTACACCTTC. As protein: CSAQDSLPAYGYTF.

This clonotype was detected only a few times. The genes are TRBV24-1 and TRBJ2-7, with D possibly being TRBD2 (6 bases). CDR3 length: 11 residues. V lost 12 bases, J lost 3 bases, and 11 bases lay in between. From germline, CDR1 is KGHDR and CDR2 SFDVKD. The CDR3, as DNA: TGTGCCCCTCCGGGGGTCTACGAGCAGTACTTC. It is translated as CAPPGVYEQYF.

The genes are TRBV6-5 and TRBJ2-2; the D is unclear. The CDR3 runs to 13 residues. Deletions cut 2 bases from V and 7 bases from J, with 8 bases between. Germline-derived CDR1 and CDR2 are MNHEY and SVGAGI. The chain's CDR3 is CASSYPRLGELFF. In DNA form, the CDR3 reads TGTGCCAGCAGTTACCCCCGGCTCGGGGAGCTGTTTTTT.

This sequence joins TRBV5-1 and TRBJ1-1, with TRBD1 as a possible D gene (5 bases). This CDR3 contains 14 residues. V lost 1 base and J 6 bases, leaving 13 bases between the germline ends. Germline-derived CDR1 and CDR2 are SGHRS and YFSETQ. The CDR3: CASSLNVGRAEAFF. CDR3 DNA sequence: TGCGCCAGCAGCTTGAATGTGGGGCGCGCTGAAGCTTTCTTT.

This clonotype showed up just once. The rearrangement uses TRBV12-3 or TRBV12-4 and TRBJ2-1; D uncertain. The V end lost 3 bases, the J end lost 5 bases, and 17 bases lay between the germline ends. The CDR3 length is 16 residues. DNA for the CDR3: TGTGCCAGCAGTTTCCGGGTGTCTGCCCGGGACAATGAGCAGTTCTTC. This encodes CASSFRVSARDNEQFF.